The TCR beta chain described here comes from a study of T-cell memory formation after mild COVID-19. This clonotype was observed a few times. No antigen is known for it. Germline V gene sequence: CDR1 SGHDT, CDR2 YYEEEE. Trimming took 4 bases from V and 8 from J, leaving 8 bases between them. The CDR3 consists of 11 residues. Study-wide results and limits: Contracting clones from day 15 to 85 had balanced CD4/CD8; later expanders favoured CD4+. Researchers report contracting CD4+ clones mostly in CM and EM, with CD8+ clones in EMRA. Detection of some responders pre-infection suggested pre-existing cross-reactive memory T cells participated.

Employing constant-segment primers, 5'RACE generated TCR alpha and TCR beta cDNA libraries bearing sample barcodes and UMIs. TCRdb processed the 5' RACE reads anew with MiXCR; each CDR3 protein has one entry. The sample has 350,000 to 450,000 distinct CDR3 sequences; 13% to 15% are singletons. Sequenced material: PBMCs or a T cell subset sorted from them (not recorded which). This receptor was identified in a man between 18 and 35 years old who had mild COVID-19 (a few samples of this study predate the infection). Cell type and time point are not known. The gene calls are TRBV5-6 and TRBJ2-3; a possible D gene is TRBD2 (7 bases). The CDR3: CASSRGGTQYF. The CDR3 DNA reads TGTGCCAGCAGCAGGGGGGGTACGCAGTATTTT. Together with reference TRBV5-6 and TRBJ2-3, the CDR3 gives the full variable domain: DAGVTQSPTHLIKTRGQQVTLRCSPKSGHDTVSWYQQALGQGPQFIFQYYEEEERQRGNFPDRFSGHQFPNYSSELNVNALLLGDSALYLCASSRGGTQYFGPGTRLTVL.